A single sample is the source of the 27 T cell receptor beta chains below, sequenced in a study of blood T cell repertoires in COVID-19. The method was immunoSEQ multiplex PCR; TCRdb's version includes in-frame clones alone and lacks a portion of them. Altogether 150,000 to 180,000 clones are present, about 90% being singletons, with the ten largest covering about 0.55%. The sequenced material came from peripheral blood. These receptors came from a man aged 50 to 59 with acute or convalescent COVID-19.

A single count supports this clone. The J gene is TRBJ1-5, the V gene TRBV7-9, with D maybe TRBD1 (5 bases). The CDR3 length is 15 residues. CDR1 SEHNR and CDR2 FQNEAQ come from the germline V gene (reference sequence). V was pared by 8 bases and J by 0 bases, with 14 bases between. This CDR3 is CASELTGDSNQPQHF. The CDR3 DNA reads as TGTGCCAGCGAGCTCACGGGGGATAGCAATCAGCCCCAGCATTTT.

The genes are TRBV2 and TRBJ2-5; 8 bases are shared with TRBD1. Germline CDR1 reads SNHLY; CDR2 reads FYNNEI. There are 14 residues in the CDR3. Unmatched junction bases numbered 9, after V lost 3 bases and J lost 9 bases. CDR3 sequence reads: CASSERLQGVAQYF. Written as DNA, the CDR3 is TGTGCCAGCAGTGAGCGGTTACAGGGGGTGGCCCAGTACTTC.

This clone was seen only a few times. The V and J genes are TRBV7-2 and TRBJ1-2; 7 bases fit TRBD1. The germline CDR1 and CDR2 sequences are SGHTA and FQGNSA. With V trimmed by 5 bases and J by 2 bases, 8 bases remained unmatched. The CDR3 loop spans 15 amino acids. The CDR3 DNA reads TGTGCCAGCAGCCTTAGACAGGGAATAAACTATGGCTACACCTTC. It is translated as CASSLRQGINYGYTF.

This clone was detected only once. This chain links TRBV27 with TRBJ2-1; 8 nucleotides align to TRBD1. The CDR3 has 15 amino acids. Germline CDR1 reads MNHEY; CDR2 reads SMNVEV (reference sequence). Germline trimming cut 6 bases from V and 2 bases from J; bases unmatched to any gene: 6. The CDR3 reads CASSPGTGAYNEQFF. The CDR3 DNA follows: TGTGCCAGCAGCCCCGGGACAGGAGCCTACAATGAGCAGTTCTTC.

The chain has TRBV7-2 and TRBJ1-4; no firm D call. The V gene's germline CDR1 is SGHTA and CDR2 FQGNSA. This CDR3 has 14 amino acids. The germline V and J ends were trimmed by 5 bases and 0 bases, with 7 bases remaining between them. The CDR3 sequence: CASSLEATNEKLFF. The CDR3 nucleotides are TGTGCCAGCAGCCTGGAGGCAACTAATGAAAAACTGTTTTTT.

This clone has only a few counts. This chain connects TRBV7-2 to TRBJ1-6; 10 bases fit TRBD1. This CDR3 is 15 amino acids long. From germline, CDR1 is SGHTA and CDR2 FQGNSA. Unmatched junction bases numbered 2, after V lost 2 bases and J lost 7 bases. The CDR3 region has the DNA TGTGCCAGCAGCTTATTGACAGGGGGCAATTCACCCCTCCACTTT. As protein: CASSLLTGGNSPLHF.

A few counts support this clone. The chain carries TRBV13 and TRBJ2-2, with 7 bases that match TRBD1. The CDR3 extends over 14 amino acids. Per the germline V gene, CDR1 is PRHDT and CDR2 is FYEKMQ (reference sequence). With 6 bases clipped from V and 7 bases from J, the junction kept 8 bases outside the gene matches. CDR3 protein: CASRLYRGGGELFF. The CDR3 DNA reads as TGTGCCAGCAGACTATACAGGGGTGGCGGGGAGCTGTTTTTT.

The V call is TRBV2, the J call TRBJ2-7; possible D gene TRBD1, 5 bases. V was clipped by 8 bases and J by 1 base, with 18 bases between them. Germline CDR1 is SNHLY and CDR2 is FYNNEI. The CDR3 consists of 15 residues. In DNA, the CDR3 is TGTGCCAGCTCCGAAGGGGCCGCGGAATCCTACGAGCAGTACGTC. Protein: CASSEGAAESYEQYV.

The J gene is TRBJ1-5, the V gene TRBV18; perhaps TRBD1 as D (5 bases). The V end lost 2 bases, the J end lost 2 bases, and 13 bases lay between the germline ends. The CDR3 length is 16 residues. Germline assignment: CDR1 KGHSH and CDR2 LQKENI. For the CDR3, the DNA is TGTGCCAGCTCACCATTCGACAGAGCCGGCAATCAGCCCCAGCATTTT. It encodes CASSPFDRAGNQPQHF. The entire variable domain, with the rest obtained from reference TRBV18 and TRBJ1-5, is as follows: NAGVMQNPRHLVRRRGQEARLRCSPMKGHSHVYWYRQLPEEGLKFMVYLQKENIIDESGMPKERFSAEFPKEGPSILRIQQVVRGDSAAYFCASSPFDRAGNQPQHFGDGTRLSIL.

The chain employs TRBV19 and TRBJ2-1; 9 bases are shared with TRBD1. The J segment lost 10 bases and the V segment lost 6 bases, leaving 10 bases of the junction unmatched. Germline CDR1 and CDR2: LNHDA and SQIVND (reference sequence). The CDR3 has 14 amino acids. For the CDR3, the DNA is TGTGCCAGTAGCACCCGGACAGGGGAGGGCGAGCAGTTCTTC. It yields the protein CASSTRTGEGEQFF.

The chain joins TRBV27 to TRBJ2-7; D gene ambiguous. Trimming left V 5 bases short and J 0 bases short, with 8 bases between. CDR1 and CDR2 from the germline V gene are MNHEY and SMNVEV (reference sequence). The CDR3 loop spans 13 amino acids. The CDR3 protein is CASSVKSSYEQYF. The CDR3 region has the DNA TGTGCCAGCAGTGTTAAGAGCTCCTACGAGCAGTACTTC.

This clone was counted a single time. The chain uses TRBV11-1 and TRBJ2-1, with 7 bases matching TRBD1. The CDR3 extends over 16 amino acids. CDR1 and CDR2 (germline): SGHAT, FQDESV (reference sequence). V shed 5 bases and J 0 bases; nucleotides not matched to a gene: 7. The CDR3, as DNA: TGTGCCAGCAGCCCAAGACAGGGTGGCTCCTACAATGAGCAGTTCTTC. Residues: CASSPRQGGSYNEQFF. Complete variable domain (other parts from reference TRBV11-1 and TRBJ2-1): EAEVAQSPRYKITEKSQAVAFWCDPISGHATLYWYRQILGQGPELLVQFQDESVVDDSQLPKDRFSAERLKGVDSTLKIQPAELGDSAMYLCASSPRQGGSYNEQFFGPGTRLTVL.

The genes are TRBV5-1 and TRBJ2-2; a possible D gene is TRBD2 (6 bases). CDR3 length equals 16 residues. Looked up from germline, CDR1 is SGHRS and CDR2 is YFSETQ. Trimming removed 0 bases from V and 3 bases from J, with 12 bases in between. In nucleotides, the CDR3 is TGCGCCAGCAGCTTGGCCGAGCGGGCAGACACCGGGGAGCTGTTTTTT. Encoded protein: CASSLAERADTGELFF.

The chain carries TRBV27 and TRBJ2-1; the D gene is possibly TRBD1 (5 bases). CDR1 and CDR2 (germline): MNHEY, SMNVEV (reference sequence). The CDR3 is 15 amino acids. With 5 bases removed from V and 1 base from J, the gap between germline ends came to 12 bases. The CDR3, as DNA: TGTGCCAGCAGTATTAGGGGCCTTTCCTACAATGAGCAGTTCTTC. Encoded protein: CASSIRGLSYNEQFF.

The V call is TRBV12-3 or TRBV12-4, the J call TRBJ1-1; no firm D call. The CDR3 runs to 13 residues. V was trimmed by 3 bases and J by 4 bases, leaving 9 bases between them. CDR3 residues: CASSLVQSTEAFF. Here the CDR3 DNA reads TGTGCCAGCAGTTTGGTTCAGTCCACTGAAGCTTTCTTT.

This clone appeared a few times. The V call is TRBV30, the J call TRBJ1-2, with 7 bases matching TRBD1. Trimming at V came to 4 bases and at J to 4 bases, leaving 15 bases not matched to a gene. Germline V gives CDR1 GTSNPN, CDR2 SVGIG (reference sequence). This CDR3 is built from 16 residues. The CDR3 is CAWIWPGQLLGYGYTF. Here the CDR3 DNA reads TGTGCCTGGATTTGGCCGGGACAGCTACTTGGCTATGGCTACACCTTC. The complete variable domain, with remaining parts taken from reference TRBV30 and TRBJ1-2, reads SQTIHQWPATLVQPVGSPLSLECTVEGTSNPNLYWYRQAAGRGLQLLFYSVGIGQISSEVPQNLSASRPQDRQFILSSKKLLLSDSGFYLCAWIWPGQLLGYGYTFGSGTRLTVV.

This clone occurred once. The chain links TRBV6-1 to TRBJ1-2; 8 bases are shared with TRBD1. The CDR3 loop spans 15 amino acids. CDR1 MNHNS and CDR2 SASEGT come from the germline V gene. V shed 2 bases and J 7 bases; nucleotides not matched to a gene: 9. The CDR3 protein is CASSESTGGVSGYTF. In nucleotides, the CDR3 is TGTGCCAGCAGTGAATCTACAGGGGGAGTAAGTGGCTACACCTTC.

This clone was detected once. The J gene is TRBJ1-5, the V gene TRBV28; TRBD1 matches at 8 bases. The CDR3 is made up of 15 amino acids. After removal of 6 bases from V and 2 bases from J, the junction contained 6 bases not matched to a gene. Germline CDR1 MDHEN, CDR2 SYDVKM. The CDR3 sequence: CASSWPGQGNQPQHF. The CDR3 region has the DNA TGTGCCAGCAGCTGGCCGGGACAGGGCAATCAGCCCCAGCATTTT.

This chain's CDR3 is CASGLQGAYEQYF. CDR3 nucleotide sequence: TGCGCCAGCGGTTTACAGGGGGCCTACGAGCAGTACTTC. The chain recombines TRBV10-2 with TRBJ2-7; TRBD1 aligns across 8 bases. V lost 8 bases and J lost 2; bases outside the gene matches: 5. The germline V gene has CDR1 WSHSY and CDR2 SAAADI. There are 13 residues in the CDR3.

The rearrangement joins TRBV7-9 to TRBJ1-2; TRBD1 might be the D (5 bases). V was shortened by 5 bases and J by 7 bases, with 17 bases between the two germline ends. CDR3 length: 14 amino acids. Germline V gives CDR1 SEHNR, CDR2 FQNEAQ (reference sequence). CDR3 bases: TGTGCCAGCAGCCCCCAGGGAGGGATTAGTGGCTACACCTTC. Its translation: CASSPQGGISGYTF.

This rearrangement joins TRBV5-8 to TRBJ1-5; D ambiguous. V was cut by 1 base and J by 0 bases, with 5 bases left in between. Germline V lookup: CDR1 SGHTS, CDR2 YDEGEE. The CDR3 contains 14 residues. CDR3 in DNA: TGTGCCAGCAGCTTGTACAGTAGCAATCAGCCCCAGCATTTT. It yields the protein CASSLYSSNQPQHF.

The rearrangement joins TRBV7-9 to TRBJ2-7; 8 positions agree with TRBD1. The CDR3 is made up of 15 amino acids. Germline V gives CDR1 SEHNR, CDR2 FQNEAQ (reference sequence). The V gene end was trimmed by 3 bases and the J gene end by 0 bases; junction bases not matched to a gene: 4. CDR3 amino acids: CASSLGQASSYEQYV. The CDR3 DNA sequence: TGTGCCAGCAGCTTGGGACAGGCGAGCTCCTACGAGCAGTACGTC.

The V call is TRBV6-5, the J call TRBJ2-2, with 8 bases lining up with TRBD2. CDR3 length: 14 amino acids. The germline gives CDR1 MNHEY, CDR2 SVGAGI. J gave up 5 bases and V 7 bases, and 6 bases lay outside the gene matches. CDR3 amino acids: CASKAGGATGELFF. The DNA of the CDR3 is TGTGCCAGCAAGGCGGGAGGAGCGACCGGGGAGCTGTTTTTT.

The chain links TRBV21-1 to TRBJ2-2; the table's D gene call, TRBD1, was not cross checked with the DNA. TRBV21-1 constitutes a pseudogene. The CDR3 consists of 16 residues. DNA for the CDR3: TGTGCCAGCAGCAACACCGGGACAGGGGAGAGGGGGGAGCTGTTTTTT. Encoded protein: CASSNTGTGERGELFF.

V and J are TRBV15 and TRBJ1-1; D gene uncertain. Trimming shortened V by 0 bases and J by 6 bases, and 11 bases separated the two germline ends. Per the germline V gene, CDR1 is LNHNV and CDR2 is YYDKDF (reference sequence). The CDR3 spans 14 residues. CDR3 sequence (DNA): TGTGCCACCAGCAGAGAGGGCAAGCTTTCTGAAGCTTTCTTT. This encodes CATSREGKLSEAFF. The full variable domain, completed using reference TRBV15 and TRBJ1-1, is DAMVIQNPRYQVTQFGKPVTLSCSQTLNHNVMYWYQQKSSQAPKLLFHYYDKDFNNEADTPDNFQSRRPNTSFCFLDIRSPGLGDTAMYLCATSREGKLSEAFFGQGTRLTVV.

This clone has only one observation. The rearrangement joins TRBV30 to TRBJ1-4; possible D gene TRBD1, 5 bases. This CDR3 comprises 13 residues. Germline CDR1 and CDR2: GTSNPN and SVGIG (reference sequence). V lost 4 bases and J 8 bases, leaving 14 bases between the germline ends. In DNA, the CDR3 is TGTGCCTGGAAGGGTCAGGGCCGGGAAAAACTGTTTTTT. Its translation: CAWKGQGREKLFF.

The chain uses TRBV5-1 and TRBJ1-1; the D gene is possibly TRBD1 (6 bases). Trimming removed 0 bases at V and 4 bases at J, with 19 bases between. CDR1 and CDR2 (germline): SGHRS, YFSETQ. The CDR3 length is 17 residues. The CDR3 nucleotides are TGCGCCAGCAGCTTGGCTGGAACCGGGGGCGGGGGCACTGAAGCTTTCTTT. Translated, it gives CASSLAGTGGGGTEAFF.